This TCR beta chain stems from a study of beta chain features in type 1 diabetes. Germline assignment: CDR1 MNHNS and CDR2 SASEGT. This CDR3 has 16 amino acids. The V end was cut by 2 bases, the J end by 0 bases, with 11 bases between. Since all of the isolated RNA was reverse transcribed, expressed TCRB transcripts were what got sequenced. Some clones are missing from TCRdb's copy, which holds only in-frame ones; the method was immunoSEQ multiplex PCR. Among about 180,000 clones listed, roughly an eighth were seen once. The rearrangement joins TRBV6-1 to TRBJ1-5; no reliable D call. The clonotype originates from a woman aged 18 to 35 in good health. The specimen was central memory CD4+ T cells from blood. The CDR3 DNA follows: TGTGCCAGCAGTGAAAGCTCCACCCGTAGCAATCAGCCCCAGCATTTT. Translation: CASSESSTRSNQPQHF.